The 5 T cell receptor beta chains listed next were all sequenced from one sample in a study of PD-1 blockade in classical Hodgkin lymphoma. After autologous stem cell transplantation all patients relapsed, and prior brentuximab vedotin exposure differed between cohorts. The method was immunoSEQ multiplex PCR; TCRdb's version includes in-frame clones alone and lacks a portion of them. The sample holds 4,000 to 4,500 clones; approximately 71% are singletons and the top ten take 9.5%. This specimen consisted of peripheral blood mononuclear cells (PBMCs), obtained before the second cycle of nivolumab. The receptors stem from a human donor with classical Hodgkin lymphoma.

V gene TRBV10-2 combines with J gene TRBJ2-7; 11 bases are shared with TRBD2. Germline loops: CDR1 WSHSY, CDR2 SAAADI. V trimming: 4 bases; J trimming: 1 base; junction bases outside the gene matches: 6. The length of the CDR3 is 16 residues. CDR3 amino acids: CASSGITSGRSYEQYF. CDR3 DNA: TGCGCCAGCAGTGGGATCACTAGCGGGAGATCCTACGAGCAGTACTTC.

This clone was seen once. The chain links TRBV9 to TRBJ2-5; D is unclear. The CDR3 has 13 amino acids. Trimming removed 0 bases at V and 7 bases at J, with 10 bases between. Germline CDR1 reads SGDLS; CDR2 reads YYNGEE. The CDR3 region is CASSVEWLGTQYF. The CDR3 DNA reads TGTGCCAGCAGCGTAGAATGGTTGGGGACCCAGTACTTC.

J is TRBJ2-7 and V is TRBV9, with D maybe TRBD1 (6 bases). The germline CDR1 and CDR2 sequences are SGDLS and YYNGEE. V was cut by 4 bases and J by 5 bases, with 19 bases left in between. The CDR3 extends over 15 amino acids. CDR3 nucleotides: TGTGCCAGCAGCCCTTCACAGGGATGGAGCAACGAGCAGTACTTC. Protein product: CASSPSQGWSNEQYF.

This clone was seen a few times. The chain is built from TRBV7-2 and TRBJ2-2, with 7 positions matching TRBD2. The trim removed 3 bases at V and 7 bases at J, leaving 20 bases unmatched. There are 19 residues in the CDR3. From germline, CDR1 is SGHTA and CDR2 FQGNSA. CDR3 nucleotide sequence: TGTGCCAGCAGCTTCAGGTTCATGGGAGGGACCAATACACGCGGGGAGCTGTTTTTT. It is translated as CASSFRFMGGTNTRGELFF. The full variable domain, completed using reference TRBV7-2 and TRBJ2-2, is GAGVSQSPSNKVTEKGKDVELRCDPISGHTALYWYRQSLGQGLEFLIYFQGNSAPDKSGLPSDRFSAERTGGSVSTLTIQRTQQEDSAVYLCASSFRFMGGTNTRGELFFGEGSRLTVL.

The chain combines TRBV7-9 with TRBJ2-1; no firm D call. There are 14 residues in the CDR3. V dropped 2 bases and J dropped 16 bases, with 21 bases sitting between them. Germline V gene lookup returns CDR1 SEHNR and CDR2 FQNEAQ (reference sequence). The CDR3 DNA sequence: TGTGCCAGCAGCTTAACACTTACCAGGACGGAGATTTTCTTC. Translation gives CASSLTLTRTEIFF. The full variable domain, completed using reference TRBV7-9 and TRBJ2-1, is DTGVSQNPRHKITKRGQNVTFRCDPISEHNRLYWYRQTLGQGPEFLTYFQNEAQLEKSRLLSDRFSAERPKGSFSTLEIQRTEQGDSAMYLCASSLTLTRTEIFFGPGTRLTVL.